The 22 T cell receptor beta chains presented below share a single source sample, sequenced in a study of blood T cell repertoires in COVID-19 (dated by TCRdb to the early 2020s). Receptor amplification or capture employed the immunoSEQ multiplex PCR assay. TCRdb re-hosts the immuneACCESS table, in-frame sequences only. Its copies lack some clones; in the studies checked, an unresolved V gene accounts for under half of them, and the cause for the rest is not known. The sample has about 440,000 clones on record, 87% of them singletons. Roughly 1.9% of the sample belongs to the ten largest clones. The specimen sequenced was PBMCs or T cells enriched from blood (not recorded which). Source of these receptors: a woman aged 18-30 years with acute COVID-19.

The V call is TRBV12-3 or TRBV12-4, the J call TRBJ1-5; D remains unclear. V was cut by 6 bases and J by 1 base, with 7 bases left in between. This CDR3 comprises 13 residues. CDR3 DNA sequence: TGTGCCAGCAGCGCGGCCAGCAATCAGCCCCAGCATTTT. Protein: CASSAASNQPQHF.

J is TRBJ2-7 and V is TRBV18; TRBD2 might be the D (5 bases). Germline V gene lookup returns CDR1 KGHSH and CDR2 LQKENI. The V and J ends lost 2 bases and 0 bases respectively, with 8 bases between them. CDR3 size: 14 residues. The CDR3 is CASSPGGYSYEQYF. The CDR3 DNA is TGTGCCAGCTCACCAGGCGGGTACTCCTACGAGCAGTACTTC.

The chain links TRBV7-9 to TRBJ1-1; the match to TRBD1 covers 8 bases. V shed 3 bases, J shed 10 bases, and the junction held 4 bases outside the gene matches. Per germline, CDR1 SEHNR and CDR2 FQNEAQ (reference sequence). This CDR3 is built from 12 residues. The CDR3: CASSLEDRGAFF. CDR3 nucleotides: TGTGCCAGCAGCTTGGAAGACAGGGGAGCTTTCTTT.

This clone was recorded only once. This chain joins TRBV12-3 or TRBV12-4 and TRBJ2-7, with a weak D call TRBD2 (6 bases). Trimming left V 3 bases short and J 4 bases short, with 10 bases between. This CDR3 spans 13 amino acids. Here the CDR3 reads CASSLGLPYEQYF. Written as DNA, the CDR3 is TGTGCCAGCAGTTTGGGACTCCCGTACGAGCAGTACTTC.

This chain uses TRBV11-2 with TRBJ2-2; unclear D gene. The CDR3 spans 18 residues. Trimming left V 0 bases short and J 5 bases short, with 19 bases between. The germline gives CDR1 SGHAT, CDR2 FQNNGV. The CDR3 loop is CASSLDMVAAPRTGELFF. The DNA of the CDR3 is TGTGCCAGCAGCTTAGATATGGTAGCAGCCCCGAGGACCGGGGAGCTGTTTTTT.

Written as DNA, the CDR3 is TGTGCCAGTAGTATTGGGACAGGGGGATTGAACACTGAAGCTTTCTTT. Translation: CASSIGTGGLNTEAFF. V is TRBV19 and J is TRBJ1-1, with 11 bases aligning to TRBD1. Per germline, CDR1 LNHDA and CDR2 SQIVND (reference sequence). The J segment lost 0 bases and the V segment lost 3 bases, leaving 3 bases of the junction unmatched. The CDR3 is made up of 16 amino acids.

This chain connects TRBV5-5 to TRBJ2-1; D may be TRBD2 (6 bases). The CDR3 contains 16 residues. Trimming pared 0 bases from V and 4 bases from J, leaving 14 bases between. The germline CDR1 and CDR2 sequences are SGHKS and YYEKEE (reference sequence). For the CDR3, the DNA is TGTGCCAGCAGCTTGGAGACTAGACTAAGGTACAATGAGCAGTTCTTC. Its protein is CASSLETRLRYNEQFF.

The chain recombines TRBV19 with TRBJ2-1; perhaps TRBD2 as D (5 bases). The germline CDR1 and CDR2 sequences are LNHDA and SQIVND (reference sequence). This CDR3 has 14 amino acids. Trimming removed 9 bases from V and 8 bases from J, with 20 bases in between. In nucleotides, the CDR3 is TGTGCCAGGAGTGAGGGTGGAGGCTCCGATGAGCAGTTCTTC. Protein: CARSEGGGSDEQFF.

This chain uses TRBV28 with TRBJ1-2; D is perhaps TRBD1 (6 bases). Germline lookup yields CDR1 MDHEN and CDR2 SYDVKM. The CDR3 spans 14 residues. Trimming shortened V by 5 bases and J by 4 bases, and 14 bases separated the two germline ends. CDR3 in amino acids: CASSNRERFYGYTF. The CDR3 nucleotides are TGTGCCAGCAGTAACAGGGAAAGGTTCTATGGCTACACCTTC.

Comment on this clone: Other DNA sequences in the sample encode the same CDR3. The chain joins TRBV7-2 to TRBJ1-1; D is unclear. Germline V gives CDR1 SGHTA, CDR2 FQGNSA. V shed 2 bases and J shed 0 bases, with 4 bases lying between them. The CDR3 sequence is 13 residues long. CDR3 DNA sequence: TGTGCCAGCAGCTTAACTTTGAACACTGAAGCTTTCTTT. It codes for CASSLTLNTEAFF. Drawing the rest from reference TRBV7-2 and TRBJ1-1, the complete variable domain is GAGVSQSPSNKVTEKGKDVELRCDPISGHTALYWYRQSLGQGLEFLIYFQGNSAPDKSGLPSDRFSAERTGGSVSTLTIQRTQQEDSAVYLCASSLTLNTEAFFGQGTRLTVV.

This chain uses TRBV7-3 with TRBJ2-1; 11 nucleotides agree with TRBD2. J lost 6 bases, V lost 5 bases, and 3 bases had no gene match. Germline assignment: CDR1 SGHTA and CDR2 FQGTGA. This CDR3 is built from 14 residues. The CDR3 DNA reads as TGTGCCAGCAGCACTAGCGGGGGACTCAATGAGCAGTTCTTC. Amino acids: CASSTSGGLNEQFF.

The genes are TRBV24-1 and TRBJ1-1, with TRBD1 identical over 7 bases. Germline lookup yields CDR1 KGHDR and CDR2 SFDVKD. The CDR3 consists of 13 residues. V trimming: 9 bases; J trimming: 4 bases; junction bases outside the gene matches: 7. This CDR3 is CATSRQGGTEAFF. CDR3 DNA sequence: TGTGCCACCTCCAGACAGGGAGGCACTGAAGCTTTCTTT.

J is TRBJ1-1 and V is TRBV10-3, with D possibly being TRBD1 (5 bases). This CDR3 spans 14 amino acids. Trimming cost V 6 bases and J 0 bases, with 11 bases left between them. Germline lookup yields CDR1 ENHRY and CDR2 SYGVKD. The CDR3 nucleotides are TGTGCCATCAGCTCGGTAGGGGTGAACACTGAAGCTTTCTTT. It yields the protein CAISSVGVNTEAFF.

This chain joins TRBV20-1 and TRBJ2-4; tentatively, D is TRBD1 (6 bases). The CDR3 length is 12 residues. V lost 3 bases and J lost 10, with 13 bases in between. Germline CDR1 and CDR2: DFQATT and SNEGSKA (reference sequence). CDR3 amino acids: CSASVRTEIQYF. As DNA, the CDR3 is TGCAGTGCTAGTGTCCGGACAGAAATTCAGTACTTC.

The V and J genes are TRBV27 and TRBJ2-7; no clear D. The CDR3 is 15 amino acids. V was shortened by 3 bases and J by 0 bases, with 12 bases between the two germline ends. Germline V gene data show CDR1 as MNHEY and CDR2 as SMNVEV (reference sequence). CDR3 nucleotides: TGTGCCAGCAGTTTTATGGCCTTAAGCTCCTACGAGCAGTACTTC. This codes for CASSFMALSSYEQYF.

The V gene is TRBV5-1, the J gene TRBJ1-4; D not certain. The length of the CDR3 is 13 residues. Germline loops: CDR1 SGHRS, CDR2 YFSETQ. V was trimmed by 5 bases and J by 6 bases, leaving 11 bases between them. This chain's CDR3 is CASRPIMDEKLFF. The CDR3, as DNA: TGCGCCAGCAGACCTATTATGGATGAAAAACTGTTTTTT.

The V call is TRBV2, the J call TRBJ2-3, with 10 bases matching TRBD2. The CDR3 spans 18 residues. V gave up 0 bases and J gave up 3 bases; unmatched junction bases: 9. From germline, CDR1 is SNHLY and CDR2 FYNNEI. CDR3 bases: TGTGCCAGCAGTGAAGCGGACTTAGCGGGGGGCGATACAGATACGCAGTATTTT. Translating it yields CASSEADLAGGDTDTQYF.

The genes are TRBV6-5 and TRBJ1-5; D remains ambiguous. V lost 6 bases and J 4 bases, leaving 10 bases between the germline ends. Germline-derived CDR1 and CDR2 are MNHEY and SVGAGI. The CDR3 is 13 amino acids. The CDR3 DNA follows: TGTGCCAGCAGGCCCGGAGTTAATCAGCCCCAGCATTTT. Residues: CASRPGVNQPQHF.

The chain recombines TRBV3-1 (or the pseudogene TRBV3-2) with TRBJ1-4; a possible D gene is TRBD1 (5 bases). The CDR3 spans 15 residues. Germline V gives CDR1 LGHDT, CDR2 YNNKEL (reference sequence). V dropped 5 bases and J dropped 8 bases, with 18 bases sitting between them. The CDR3 nucleotides read TGTGCCAGCAGCAACAACAGGAACCCCAGGGAAAAACTGTTTTTT. It codes for CASSNNRNPREKLFF.

V usage is TRBV5-1 and J usage is TRBJ2-7, with D maybe TRBD1 (6 bases). Trimming removed 4 bases at V and 8 bases at J, with 13 bases between. CDR3 length: 12 residues. Germline V lookup: CDR1 SGHRS, CDR2 YFSETQ. The CDR3 protein is CASSTNRDQQYF. As DNA, the CDR3 is TGCGCCAGCAGCACCAACAGGGACCAGCAGTACTTC.

The V and J genes are TRBV3-1 (or the pseudogene TRBV3-2) and TRBJ2-3, with D maybe TRBD1 (6 bases). The CDR3 has 17 residues. The V and J ends lost 3 bases and 0 bases respectively, with 16 bases between them. The germline gives CDR1 LGHDT, CDR2 YNNKEL (reference sequence). As DNA, the CDR3 is TGTGCCAGCAGCCACTTTCTCAAGGACAGCAGCACAGATACGCAGTATTTT. Protein sequence: CASSHFLKDSSTDTQYF.

The chain combines TRBV9 with TRBJ1-2, with D perhaps matching TRBD1 (6 bases). Germline CDR1 SGDLS, CDR2 YYNGEE. The length of the CDR3 is 16 residues. Trimming shortened V by 0 bases and J by 1 base, and 13 bases separated the two germline ends. CDR3 amino acids: CASSVGVQGHNYGYTF. As DNA, the CDR3 is TGTGCCAGCAGCGTAGGGGTACAGGGACATAACTATGGCTACACCTTC.